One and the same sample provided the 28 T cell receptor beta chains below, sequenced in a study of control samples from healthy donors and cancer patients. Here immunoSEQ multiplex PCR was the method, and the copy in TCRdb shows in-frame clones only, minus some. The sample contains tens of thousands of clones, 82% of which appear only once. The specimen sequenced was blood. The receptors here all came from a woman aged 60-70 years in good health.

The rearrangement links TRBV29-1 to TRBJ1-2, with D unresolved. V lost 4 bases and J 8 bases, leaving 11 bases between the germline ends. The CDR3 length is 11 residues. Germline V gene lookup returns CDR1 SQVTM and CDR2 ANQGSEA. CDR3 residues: CSVGGVWGYTF. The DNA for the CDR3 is TGCAGCGTTGGGGGAGTTTGGGGCTACACCTTC.

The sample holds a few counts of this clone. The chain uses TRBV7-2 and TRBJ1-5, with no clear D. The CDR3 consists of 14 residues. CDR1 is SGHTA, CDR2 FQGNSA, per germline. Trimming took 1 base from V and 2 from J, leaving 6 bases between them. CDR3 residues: CASSLGSRNQPQHF. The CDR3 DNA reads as TGTGCCAGCAGCTTAGGCAGCCGCAATCAGCCCCAGCATTTT.

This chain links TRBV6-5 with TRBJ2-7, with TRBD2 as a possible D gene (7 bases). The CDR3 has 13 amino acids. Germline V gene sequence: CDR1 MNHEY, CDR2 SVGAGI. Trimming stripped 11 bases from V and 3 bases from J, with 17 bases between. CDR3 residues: CAASTGGNYEQYF. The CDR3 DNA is TGTGCCGCCTCGACGGGGGGCAACTACGAGCAGTACTTC.

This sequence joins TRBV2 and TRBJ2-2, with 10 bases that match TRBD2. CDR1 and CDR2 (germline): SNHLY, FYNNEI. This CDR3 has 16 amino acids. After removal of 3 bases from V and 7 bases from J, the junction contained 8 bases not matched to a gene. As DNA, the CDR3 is TGTGCCAGCAGTGAGGAGCGGGGGGGCTCGGTCGGGGAGCTGTTTTTT. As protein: CASSEERGGSVGELFF.

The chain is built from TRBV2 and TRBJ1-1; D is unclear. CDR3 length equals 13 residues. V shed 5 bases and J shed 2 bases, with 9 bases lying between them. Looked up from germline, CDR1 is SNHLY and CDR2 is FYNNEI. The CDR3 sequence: CASSRWGNTEAFF. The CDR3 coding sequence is TGTGCCAGCAGTCGTTGGGGAAACACTGAAGCTTTCTTT.

The CDR3 sequence: CASSMVTMGTGDYGYTF. The CDR3 DNA follows: TGTGCCAGTAGTATGGTAACAATGGGGACAGGCGACTATGGCTACACCTTC. The chain joins TRBV19 to TRBJ1-2; TRBD1 matches at 8 bases. The germline V gene encodes CDR1 LNHDA and CDR2 SQIVND (reference sequence). V was pared by 3 bases and J by 3 bases, with 12 bases of the junction left unmatched. The CDR3 covers 17 residues.

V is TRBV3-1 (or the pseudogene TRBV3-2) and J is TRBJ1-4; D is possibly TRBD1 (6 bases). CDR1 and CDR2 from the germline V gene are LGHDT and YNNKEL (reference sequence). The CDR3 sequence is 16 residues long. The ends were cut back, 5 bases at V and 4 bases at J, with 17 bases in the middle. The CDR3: CASSVMRTASNEKLFF. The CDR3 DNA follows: TGTGCCAGCAGCGTTATGAGGACAGCGAGTAATGAAAAACTGTTTTTT.

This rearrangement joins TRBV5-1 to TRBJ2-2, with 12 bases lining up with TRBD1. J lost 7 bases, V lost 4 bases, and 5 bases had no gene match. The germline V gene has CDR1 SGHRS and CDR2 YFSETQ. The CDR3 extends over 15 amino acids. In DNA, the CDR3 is TGCGCCAGCAGCGCCGGGACAGGGGGCGGCGGGGAGCTGTTTTTT. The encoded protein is CASSAGTGGGGELFF.

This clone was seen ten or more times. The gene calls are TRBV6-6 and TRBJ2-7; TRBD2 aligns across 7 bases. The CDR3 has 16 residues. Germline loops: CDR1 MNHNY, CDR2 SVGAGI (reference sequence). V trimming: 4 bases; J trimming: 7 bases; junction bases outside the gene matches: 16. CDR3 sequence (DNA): TGTGCCAGCAGTTTTGGGGTAGTGGGAGGGCCCGGGGAGCAGTACTTC. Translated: CASSFGVVGGPGEQYF.

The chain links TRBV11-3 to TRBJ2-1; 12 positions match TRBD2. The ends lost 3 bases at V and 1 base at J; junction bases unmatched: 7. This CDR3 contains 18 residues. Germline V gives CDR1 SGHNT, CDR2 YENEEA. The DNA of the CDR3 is TGTGCCAGCAGCTTGGGGTCCCTAGCGGGAGGGTCCTACAATGAGCAGTTCTTC. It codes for CASSLGSLAGGSYNEQFF.

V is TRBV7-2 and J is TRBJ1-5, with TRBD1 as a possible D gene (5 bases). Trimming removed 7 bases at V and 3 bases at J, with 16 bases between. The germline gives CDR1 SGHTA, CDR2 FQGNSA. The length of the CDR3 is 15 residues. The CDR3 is CASNPGPAVNQPQHF. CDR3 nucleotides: TGTGCCAGCAACCCGGGACCCGCCGTCAATCAGCCCCAGCATTTT.

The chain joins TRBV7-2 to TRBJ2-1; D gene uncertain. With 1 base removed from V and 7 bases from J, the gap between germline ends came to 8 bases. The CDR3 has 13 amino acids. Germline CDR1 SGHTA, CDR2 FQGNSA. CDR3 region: CASSLGPENEQFF. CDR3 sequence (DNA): TGTGCCAGCAGCTTAGGCCCGGAGAATGAGCAGTTCTTC.

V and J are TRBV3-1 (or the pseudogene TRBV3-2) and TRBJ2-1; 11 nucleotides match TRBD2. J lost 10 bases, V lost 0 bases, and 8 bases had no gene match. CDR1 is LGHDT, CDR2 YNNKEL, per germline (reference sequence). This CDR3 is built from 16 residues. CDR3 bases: TGTGCCAGCAGCCAAGACCCGGGACTAGCGGCCGAGGAGCAGTTCTTC. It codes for CASSQDPGLAAEEQFF.

The CDR3 DNA reads TGTGCCAGCAGCCCTCCGGGACAGCTTACACGGTACGAGCAGTACTTC. Translation: CASSPPGQLTRYEQYF. The chain recombines TRBV28 with TRBJ2-7, with 7 bases matching TRBD1. The germline V gene has CDR1 MDHEN and CDR2 SYDVKM. V trimming: 6 bases; J trimming: 4 bases; junction bases outside the gene matches: 15. The length of the CDR3 is 16 residues. Looking up the rest from reference TRBV28 and TRBJ2-7 gives the full variable domain: DVKVTQSSRYLVKRTGEKVFLECVQDMDHENMFWYRQDPGLGLRLIYFSYDVKMKEKGDIPEGYSVSREKKERFSLILESASTNQTSMYLCASSPPGQLTRYEQYFGPGTRLTVT.

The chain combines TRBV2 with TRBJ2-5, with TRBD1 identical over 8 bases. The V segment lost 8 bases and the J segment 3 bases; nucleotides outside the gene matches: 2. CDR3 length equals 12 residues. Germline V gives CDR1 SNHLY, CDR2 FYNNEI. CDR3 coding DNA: TGTGCCAGCGGACAGGGAGAAGAGACCCAGTACTTC. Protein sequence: CASGQGEETQYF.

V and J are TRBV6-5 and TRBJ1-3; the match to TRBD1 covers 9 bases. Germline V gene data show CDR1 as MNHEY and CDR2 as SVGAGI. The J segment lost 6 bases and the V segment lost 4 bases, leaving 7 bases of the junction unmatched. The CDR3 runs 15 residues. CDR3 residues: CASSSGQGLVNTIYF. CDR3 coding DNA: TGTGCCAGCAGTTCGGGACAGGGATTAGTAAACACCATATATTTT.

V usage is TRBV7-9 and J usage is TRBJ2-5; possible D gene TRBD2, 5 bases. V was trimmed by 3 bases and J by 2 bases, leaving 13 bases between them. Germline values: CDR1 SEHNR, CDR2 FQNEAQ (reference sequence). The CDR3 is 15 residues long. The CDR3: CASSLRVLEQETQYF. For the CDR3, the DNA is TGTGCCAGCAGCTTGAGGGTTCTGGAGCAAGAGACCCAGTACTTC.

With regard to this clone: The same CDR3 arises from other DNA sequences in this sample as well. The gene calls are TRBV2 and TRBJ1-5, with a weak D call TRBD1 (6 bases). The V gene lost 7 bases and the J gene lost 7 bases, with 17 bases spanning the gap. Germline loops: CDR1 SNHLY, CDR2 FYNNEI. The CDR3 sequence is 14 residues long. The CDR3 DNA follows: TGTGCCAGCACCATGGGGGGGGCGGGGCAGCCCCAGCATTTT. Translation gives CASTMGGAGQPQHF.

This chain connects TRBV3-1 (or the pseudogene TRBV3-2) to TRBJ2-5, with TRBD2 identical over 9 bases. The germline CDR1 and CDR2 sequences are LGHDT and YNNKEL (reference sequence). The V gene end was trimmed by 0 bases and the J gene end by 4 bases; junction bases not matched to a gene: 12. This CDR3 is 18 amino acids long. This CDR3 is CASSQDQGLAGTPETQYF. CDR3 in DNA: TGTGCCAGCAGCCAAGATCAAGGCCTAGCGGGGACCCCAGAGACCCAGTACTTC.

In DNA, the CDR3 is TGCGCCAGCAGTGAGAATAGTTTAGGAGATACGCAGTATTTT. Residues: CASSENSLGDTQYF. The V call is TRBV10-1, the J call TRBJ2-3; D not resolved. Germline V gene lookup returns CDR1 WNHNN and CDR2 SYGVQD (reference sequence). The CDR3 consists of 14 residues. The V end lost 2 bases, the J end lost 5 bases, and 11 bases lay between the germline ends.

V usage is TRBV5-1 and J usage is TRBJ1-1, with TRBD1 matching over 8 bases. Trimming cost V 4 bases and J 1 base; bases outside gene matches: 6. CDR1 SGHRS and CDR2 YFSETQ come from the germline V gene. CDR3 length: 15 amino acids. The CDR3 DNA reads TGCGCCAGCAGCACCGACAGGGGACGGAACACTGAAGCTTTCTTT. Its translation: CASSTDRGRNTEAFF.

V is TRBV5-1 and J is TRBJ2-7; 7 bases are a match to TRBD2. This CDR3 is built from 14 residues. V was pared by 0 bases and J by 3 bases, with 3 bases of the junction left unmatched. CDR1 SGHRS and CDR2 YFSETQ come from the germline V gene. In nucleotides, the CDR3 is TGCGCCAGCAGCTTGGCCACGGGAGGCTACGAGCAGTACTTC. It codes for CASSLATGGYEQYF.

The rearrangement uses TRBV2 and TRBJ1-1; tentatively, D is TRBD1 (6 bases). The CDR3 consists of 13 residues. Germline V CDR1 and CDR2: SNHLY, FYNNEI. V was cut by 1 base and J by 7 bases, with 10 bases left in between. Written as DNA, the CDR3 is TGTGCCAGCAGTGAAGACAGGGTAGGTGAAGCTTTCTTT. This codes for CASSEDRVGEAFF.

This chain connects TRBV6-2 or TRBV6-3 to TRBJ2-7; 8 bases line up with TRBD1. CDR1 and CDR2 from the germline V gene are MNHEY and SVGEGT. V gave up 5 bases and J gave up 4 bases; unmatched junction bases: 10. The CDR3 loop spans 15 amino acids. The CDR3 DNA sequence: TGTGCCAGCAGTCTCCGGGACAGGTACCCTTACGAGCAGTACTTC. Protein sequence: CASSLRDRYPYEQYF.

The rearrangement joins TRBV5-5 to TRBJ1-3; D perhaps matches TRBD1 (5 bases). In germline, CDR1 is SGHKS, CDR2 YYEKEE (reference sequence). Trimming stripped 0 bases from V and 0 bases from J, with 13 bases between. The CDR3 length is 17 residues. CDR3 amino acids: CASSLGGTSSSGNTIYF. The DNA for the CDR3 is TGTGCCAGCAGCTTGGGGGGCACATCCAGCTCTGGAAACACCATATATTTT. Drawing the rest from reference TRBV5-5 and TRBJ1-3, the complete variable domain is DAGVTQSPTHLIKTRGQQVTLRCSPISGHKSVSWYQQVLGQGPQFIFQYYEKEERGRGNFPDRFSARQFPNYSSELNVNALLLGDSALYLCASSLGGTSSSGNTIYFGEGSWLTVV.

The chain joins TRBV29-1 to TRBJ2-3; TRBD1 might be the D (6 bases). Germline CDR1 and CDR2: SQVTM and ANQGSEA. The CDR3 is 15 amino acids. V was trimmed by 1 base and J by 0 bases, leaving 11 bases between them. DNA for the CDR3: TGCAGCGTTGAAGCACGACAGGATAGCACAGATACGCAGTATTTT. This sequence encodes CSVEARQDSTDTQYF.

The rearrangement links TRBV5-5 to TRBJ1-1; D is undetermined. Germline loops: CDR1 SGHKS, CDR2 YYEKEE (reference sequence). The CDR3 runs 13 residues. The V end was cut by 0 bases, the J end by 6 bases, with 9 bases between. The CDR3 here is CASSLEGRSEAFF. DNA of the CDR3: TGTGCCAGCAGCTTGGAGGGAAGGTCTGAAGCTTTCTTT.

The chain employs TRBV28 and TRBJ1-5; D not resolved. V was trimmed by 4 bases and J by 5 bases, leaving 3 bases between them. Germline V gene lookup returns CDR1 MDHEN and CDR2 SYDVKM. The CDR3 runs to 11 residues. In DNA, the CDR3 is TGTGCCAGCAGTTCCGATCAGCCCCAGCATTTT. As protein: CASSSDQPQHF.